This T cell receptor beta chain derives from a study of T cells after yellow fever vaccination. General observations from the study: Post-booster reappearance was seen for most primary-vaccination clones (96% CD4, 85% to 90% CD8).

This clonotype was recorded many times. Its antigen remains unidentified. Germline loops: CDR1 LGHNA, CDR2 YNFKEQ. The V and J ends lost 0 bases and 4 bases respectively, with 6 bases between them. The CDR3 spans 13 residues. UMIs were added to TCR cDNA along with a universal primer site when it was made by 5'RACE template switching. TCRdb called the 5' RACE reads again in MiXCR, with one record for every CDR3 protein. The profile shows more than 95,000 distinct CDR3 sequences, nearly 7.5% of them singletons. The source of this sequence is a man between 18 and 35 years old who received the YFV17D yellow fever vaccine. This sequence joins TRBV4-2 and TRBJ2-5; D is uncertain. The sample was CD4+ T cells sorted from PBMCs, taken 9 to 11 days after the first yellow fever vaccination. Written as DNA, the CDR3 is TGTGCCAGCAGCCAAGATATTCGAGAGACCCAGTACTTC. This sequence encodes CASSQDIRETQYF.